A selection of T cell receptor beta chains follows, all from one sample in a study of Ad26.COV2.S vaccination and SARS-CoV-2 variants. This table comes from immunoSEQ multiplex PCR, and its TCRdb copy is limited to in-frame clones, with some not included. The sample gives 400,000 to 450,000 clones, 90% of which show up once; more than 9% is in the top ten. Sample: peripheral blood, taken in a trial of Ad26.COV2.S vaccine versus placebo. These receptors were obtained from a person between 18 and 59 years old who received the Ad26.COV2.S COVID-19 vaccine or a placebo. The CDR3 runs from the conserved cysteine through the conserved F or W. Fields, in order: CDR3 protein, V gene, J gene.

CDR3aa: CASSLDRVNEQYF
v_gene: TRBV27
j_gene: TRBJ2-7

CDR3aa: CASSRGQEETQYF
v_gene: TRBV19
j_gene: TRBJ2-5

CDR3aa: CASGPIAGGEDTQYF
v_gene: TRBV28
j_gene: TRBJ2-3

CDR3aa: CASGYRGQGNTEAFF
v_gene: TRBV2
j_gene: TRBJ1-1

CDR3aa: CASSPGTSGIGEQYF
v_gene: TRBV5-1
j_gene: TRBJ2-7

CDR3aa: CASRRDPTYEQYF
v_gene: TRBV5-4
j_gene: TRBJ2-7

CDR3aa: CASSPPGAARNEQFF
v_gene: TRBV11-3
j_gene: TRBJ2-1

CDR3aa: CASRMSGSSYNEQFF
v_gene: TRBV5-1
j_gene: TRBJ2-1

CDR3aa: CASSLAGRVLGGYTF
v_gene: TRBV7-2
j_gene: TRBJ1-2

CDR3aa: CATSDSGRGGNEQFF
v_gene: TRBV24-1
j_gene: TRBJ2-1

CDR3aa: CASSEWDNQPQHF
v_gene: TRBV6-1
j_gene: TRBJ1-5

CDR3aa: CSASSRAHYEQYF
v_gene: TRBV20-1
j_gene: TRBJ2-7

CDR3aa: CASNTGSTEAFF
v_gene: TRBV28
j_gene: TRBJ1-1

CDR3aa: CASSSWTSGSPSSYEQYF
v_gene: TRBV5-1
j_gene: TRBJ2-7

CDR3aa: CASSLGQGPTDTQYF
v_gene: TRBV11-3
j_gene: TRBJ2-3

CDR3aa: CASSQTSGGTDTQYF
v_gene: TRBV7-6
j_gene: TRBJ2-3